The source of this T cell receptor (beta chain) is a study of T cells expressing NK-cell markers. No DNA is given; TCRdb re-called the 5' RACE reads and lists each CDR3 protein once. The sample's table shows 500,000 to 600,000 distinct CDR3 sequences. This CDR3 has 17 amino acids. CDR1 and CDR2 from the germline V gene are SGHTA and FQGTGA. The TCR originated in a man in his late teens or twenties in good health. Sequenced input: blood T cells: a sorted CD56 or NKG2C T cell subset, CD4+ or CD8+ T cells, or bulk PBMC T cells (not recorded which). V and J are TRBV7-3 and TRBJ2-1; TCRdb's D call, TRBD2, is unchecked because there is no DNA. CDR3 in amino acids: CASSAMGWTSGYNEQFF.